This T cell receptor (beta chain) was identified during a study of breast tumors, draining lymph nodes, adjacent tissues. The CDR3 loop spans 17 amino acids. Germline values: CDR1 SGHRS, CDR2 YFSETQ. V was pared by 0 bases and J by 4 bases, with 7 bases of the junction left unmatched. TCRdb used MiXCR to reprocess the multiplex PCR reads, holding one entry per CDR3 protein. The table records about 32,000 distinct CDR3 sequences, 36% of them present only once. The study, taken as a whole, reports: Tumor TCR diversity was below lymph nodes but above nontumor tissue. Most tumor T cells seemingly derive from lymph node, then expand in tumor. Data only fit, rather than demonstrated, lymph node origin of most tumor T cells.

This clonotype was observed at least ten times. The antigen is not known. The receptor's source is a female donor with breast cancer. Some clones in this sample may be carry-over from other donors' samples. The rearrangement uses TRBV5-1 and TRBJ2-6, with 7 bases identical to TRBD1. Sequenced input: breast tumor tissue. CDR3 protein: CASSLVMTGKGANVLTF. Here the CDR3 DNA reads TGCGCCAGCAGCTTGGTAATGACAGGGAAAGGGGCCAACGTCCTGACTTTC.